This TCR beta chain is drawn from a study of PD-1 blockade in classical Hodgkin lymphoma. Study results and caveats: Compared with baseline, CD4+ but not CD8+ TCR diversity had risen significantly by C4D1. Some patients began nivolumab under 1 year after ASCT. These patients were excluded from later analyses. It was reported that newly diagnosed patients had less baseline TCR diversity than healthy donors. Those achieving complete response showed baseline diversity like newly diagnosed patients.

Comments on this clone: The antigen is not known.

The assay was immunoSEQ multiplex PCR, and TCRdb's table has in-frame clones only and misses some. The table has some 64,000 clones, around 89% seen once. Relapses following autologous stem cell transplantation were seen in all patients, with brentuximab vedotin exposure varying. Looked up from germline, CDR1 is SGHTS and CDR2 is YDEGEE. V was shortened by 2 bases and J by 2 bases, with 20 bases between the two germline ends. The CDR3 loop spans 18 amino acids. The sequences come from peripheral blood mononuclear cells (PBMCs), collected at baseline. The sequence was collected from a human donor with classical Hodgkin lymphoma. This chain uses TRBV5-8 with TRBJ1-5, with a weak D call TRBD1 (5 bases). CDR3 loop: CASSLYLLGENGNQPQHF. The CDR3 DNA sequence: TGTGCCAGCAGCTTATACCTCTTGGGGGAGAACGGCAATCAGCCCCAGCATTTT.